These T cell receptor beta chains were read from a single sample in a study of T cell repertoires in cytomegalovirus infection. TCRdb re-analysed the reads in MiXCR, keeping a single row per CDR3 protein. The table lists around 180,000 distinct CDR3 sequences, over 25% of them singletons. Source material: PBMCs. These receptors were taken from a human donor in good health (CMV status not recorded). Some clones in this sample may be carry-over from other donors' samples. CDR3s include the opening cysteine and the closing phenylalanine or tryptophan. Fields, in order: clone size, V gene, D gene, J gene, CDR3 DNA, CDR3 protein. D genes are given only for firm matches. Size is stated for part of the rows, as once, few or many counts, or as a class when the clone is expanded.

many,TRBV7-2,TRBD2,TRBJ2-2,TGTGCCAGCAGCTTGACTAGCGGGGGGGCCAATGGCGGGGAGCTGTTTTTT,CASSLTSGGANGGELFF
-,TRBV7-2,TRBD1,TRBJ1-4,TGTGCCAGCAGCCTCACAGGGGGGAAGAATGAAAAACTGTTTTTT,CASSLTGGKNEKLFF
-,TRBV6-2/TRBV6-3,TRBD2,TRBJ2-2,TGTGCCAGCAGTCGGACTAGCGGGGGGCCGAACACCGGGGAGCTGTTTTTT,CASSRTSGGPNTGELFF
-,TRBV19,TRBD1,TRBJ1-1,TGTGCCAGTAGACCTCCGGGACAGGGGTGGGGCACTGAAGCTTTCTTT,CASRPPGQGWGTEAFF
-,TRBV7-9,TRBD2,TRBJ2-1,TGTGCCAGCAGCTTAGGGACTAGCGGGGTCTACAATGAGCAGTTCTTC,CASSLGTSGVYNEQFF
few,TRBV12-3/TRBV12-4,-,TRBJ1-5,TGTGCCAGCAGTTTGACAGAAATCAATCAGCCCCAGCATTTT,CASSLTEINQPQHF
-,TRBV7-8,-,TRBJ1-2,TGTGCCAGCAGCCCTTCTCTGGGGGGGAACGGCTACACCTTC,CASSPSLGGNGYTF
-,TRBV5-1,-,TRBJ1-1,TGCGCCAGCAGCTTGGTCCAACAGGGTAACACTGAAGCTTTCTTT,CASSLVQQGNTEAFF
-,TRBV6-1,-,TRBJ2-2,TGTGCCAGCAGTAAGATCTTCCAGGGGACAACGAACACCGGGGAGCTGTTTTTT,CASSKIFQGTTNTGELFF
-,TRBV6-5,TRBD1,TRBJ1-1,TGTGCCAGCAGTTCCCGGACAGGGTTAACTGAAGCTTTCTTT,CASSSRTGLTEAFF
-,TRBV5-1,TRBD1,TRBJ1-2,TGCGCCAGCAGCCCAATGGGACAGAGTAACTATGGCTACACCTTC,CASSPMGQSNYGYTF
few,TRBV11-2,-,TRBJ1-1,TGTGCCAGCAGCACACGAACAGGGCCTAACTCTGAAGCTTTCTTT,CASSTRTGPNSEAFF
-,TRBV19,-,TRBJ2-7,TGTGCCAGTATTCGGACGCACTCCTACGAGCAGTACTTC,CASIRTHSYEQYF
many,TRBV7-2,-,TRBJ1-3,TGTGCCAGCAGCTTAGTGAGGGGCTCTGGAAACACCATATATTTT,CASSLVRGSGNTIYF
-,TRBV4-1,-,TRBJ1-6,TGCGCCAGCAGCCAAGGGTTCAATATTTCACCCCTCCACTTT,CASSQGFNISPLHF
few,TRBV20-1,-,TRBJ1-3,TGCAGTGCTAGGGCAGGGTCGGTAACTGGAAACACCATATATTTT,CSARAGSVTGNTIYF
-,TRBV4-3,-,TRBJ2-6,TGCGCCAGCAGCCTCGGGCAGGGGAGTGCTGCTGGGGCCAACGTCCTGACTTTC,CASSLGQGSAAGANVLTF
-,TRBV18,-,TRBJ1-3,TGTGCCAGCTCACCGGGCCAGGGGTATGGAAACACCATATATTTT,CASSPGQGYGNTIYF
-,TRBV6-1,TRBD2,TRBJ2-2,TGTGCCAGCAGACCGGGACTAGCGGACACCGGGGAGCTGTTTTTT,CASRPGLADTGELFF
-,TRBV2,TRBD1,TRBJ1-1,TGTGCCAGCACGACAGGGATCAACACTGAAGCTTTCTTT,CASTTGINTEAFF
-,TRBV5-4,TRBD2,TRBJ2-3,TGTGCCAGCAGCTCCGGACTAGCCCCAGATACGCAGTATTTT,CASSSGLAPDTQYF
few,TRBV29-1,TRBD2,TRBJ2-5,TGCAGCGCCCGCCCCGGGGGGATGGAGACCCAGTACTTC,CSARPGGMETQYF
many,TRBV2,-,TRBJ1-1,TGTGCCAGCAGTCCCTTCACCGGGACGGGGAACACTGAAGCTTTCTTT,CASSPFTGTGNTEAFF
-,TRBV6-5,TRBD1,TRBJ2-3,TGTGCCAGCAGTTACTTGGTGGGACAGGGGATGGATACGCAGTATTTT,CASSYLVGQGMDTQYF
few,TRBV7-2,-,TRBJ1-2,TGTGCCAGCAGCTTCGGGGGGGGCTATGGCTACACCTTC,CASSFGGGYGYTF
-,TRBV29-1,-,TRBJ2-3,TGCAGCGTGGCCAGGGGCACAGATACGCAGTATTTT,CSVARGTDTQYF
few,TRBV11-2,TRBD1,TRBJ1-2,TGTGCCAGCAGCCTTCGACAGGGGAGCTATGGCTACACCTTC,CASSLRQGSYGYTF
many,TRBV7-2,TRBD1,TRBJ1-2,TGTGCCAGCACCGATGGAGGACAGGGGGCGGGTGGCTACACCTTC,CASTDGGQGAGGYTF
-,TRBV29-1,-,TRBJ1-1,TGCAGCGTTGTCCGGGGGGAGATGAACACTGAAGCTTTCTTT,CSVVRGEMNTEAFF
-,TRBV27,-,TRBJ2-7,TGTGCCAGCAGTTCAGCAGGAACCTACGAGCAGTACTTC,CASSSAGTYEQYF
-,TRBV20-1,-,TRBJ2-4,TGCAGTGCTAGCGCGGGGGCAGGGGCCAAAAACATTCAGTACTTC,CSASAGAGAKNIQYF
once,TRBV25-1,-,TRBJ1-5,TGTGCCAGCAGTCAGAACAATAATCAGCCCCAGCATTTT,CASSQNNNQPQHF
-,TRBV6-5,-,TRBJ1-1,TGTGCCAGCAGCGCATCATGGGGGGGGCAGGGTGAAGCTTTCTTT,CASSASWGGQGEAFF
many,TRBV7-2,TRBD2,TRBJ2-5,TGTGCCAGCAGCTTAAATAAGGGACTAGCGGGCTCCCAGGGGGAGACCCAGTACTTC,CASSLNKGLAGSQGETQYF
-,TRBV7-3,-,TRBJ1-1,TGTGCCAGCAGCTCCGGTGTGGCGGGGGAGGGAGACACTGAAGCTTTCTTT,CASSSGVAGEGDTEAFF
many,TRBV6-5,-,TRBJ1-1,TGTGCCAGTCCGGAGGGGGGGCTAGGGGACACTGAAGCTTTCTTT,CASPEGGLGDTEAFF
-,TRBV4-3,-,TRBJ1-3,TGCGCCAGCAGCCAAGATGACAGTTCGGGAAACACCATATATTTT,CASSQDDSSGNTIYF
-,TRBV7-3,TRBD2,TRBJ2-3,TGTGCCAGCAGCTCAACGGGAGGGGACACAGATACGCAGTATTTT,CASSSTGGDTDTQYF
-,TRBV2,TRBD1,TRBJ1-2,TGTGCCAGCAGGGGGGACAGGGCGGATGGCTACACCTTC,CASRGDRADGYTF
few,TRBV20-1,TRBD1,TRBJ2-5,TGCAGTGCCGGTACTGACAGGGAAGTTGAAGAGACCCAGTACTTC,CSAGTDREVEETQYF
-,TRBV11-1,-,TRBJ1-5,TGTGCCAGCAGCTTAGTACCCCAGGGTTGGAGGGCCGTTAGCAATCAGCCCCAGCATTTT,CASSLVPQGWRAVSNQPQHF
once,TRBV5-1,-,TRBJ2-1,TGCGCCAGCAGCCGGGACACTACAACCTACAATGAGCAGTTCTTC,CASSRDTTTYNEQFF
-,TRBV5-4,TRBD1,TRBJ1-2,TGTGCCAGCAGCTACGGGGACAGGGCGTCCTATGGCTACACCTTC,CASSYGDRASYGYTF
-,TRBV5-1,-,TRBJ2-1,TGCGCCAGCAGCTTGTCAGGGGATGAGCAGTTCTTC,CASSLSGDEQFF